This T cell receptor (beta chain) emerged from a study of beta chain features in type 1 diabetes. The wider study: Across every sample, 107,917,701 sorted cells were examined in total. Points from the study as a whole: Shorter TCRB CDR3s, moderately but significantly so, marked every one of the four CD4+ subsets in Type 1 diabetes patients. Any HLA effect on TCRB rearrangement was left unresolved by small sub-analyses. A PCR bias possibly favoring shorter templates would apply equally to patients and controls.

All of the sorted populations showed purity greater than 95%. From germline, CDR1 is SGHDN and CDR2 FVKESK. V gave up 4 bases and J gave up 11 bases, with 14 bases separating them. The CDR3 is made up of 12 amino acids. The entirety of the isolated RNA underwent reverse transcription, so expressed TCRB transcripts were sequenced. TCRdb's table, derived via immunoSEQ multiplex PCR, lists solely in-frame clones and lacks some. In the table there are around 70,000 clones, about 50% of which are singletons. This clone was picked up a small number of times. The antigen is undetermined. V gene TRBV14 combines with J gene TRBJ1-1; perhaps TRBD1 as D (6 bases). This clonotype originated in a man aged 25-45 years with type 1 diabetes. Sequenced material: central memory CD4+ T cells from blood. CDR3 protein: CASSPVGAVAFF. CDR3 DNA: TGTGCCAGCAGCCCAGTGGGGGCTGTGGCTTTCTTT.